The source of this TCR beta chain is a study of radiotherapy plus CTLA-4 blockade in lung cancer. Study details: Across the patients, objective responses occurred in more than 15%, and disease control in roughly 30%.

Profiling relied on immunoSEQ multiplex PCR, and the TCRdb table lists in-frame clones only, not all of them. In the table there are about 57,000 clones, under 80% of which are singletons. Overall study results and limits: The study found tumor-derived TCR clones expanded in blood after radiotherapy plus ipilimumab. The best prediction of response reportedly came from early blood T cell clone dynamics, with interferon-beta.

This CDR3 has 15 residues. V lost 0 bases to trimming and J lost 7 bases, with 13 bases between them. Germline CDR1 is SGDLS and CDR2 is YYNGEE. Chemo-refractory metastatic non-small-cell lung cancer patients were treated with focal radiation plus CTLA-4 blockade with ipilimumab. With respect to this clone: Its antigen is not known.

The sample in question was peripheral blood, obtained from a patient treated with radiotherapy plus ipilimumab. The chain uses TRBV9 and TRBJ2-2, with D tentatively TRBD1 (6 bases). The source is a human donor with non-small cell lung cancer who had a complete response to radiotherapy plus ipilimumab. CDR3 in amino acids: CASSVVWGQGGELFF. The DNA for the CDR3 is TGTGCCAGCAGCGTAGTTTGGGGGCAGGGCGGGGAGCTGTTTTTT.